Described below is a single TCR beta chain sequence and its context. The entry originates in a study of blood T cell repertoires in COVID-19. From germline, CDR1 is SGHRS and CDR2 YFSETQ. The CDR3 is 14 residues long. The J segment lost 4 bases and the V segment lost 4 bases, leaving 3 bases of the junction unmatched. TCRdb's copy holds only in-frame clones and misses some; the assay was immunoSEQ multiplex PCR. The table includes about 300,000 clones, around 90% detected once. Sequencing was done on a sample of PBMCs or T cells enriched from blood (not recorded which). The gene calls are TRBV5-1 and TRBJ2-1; 9 bases are shared with TRBD1. The sequence derives from a woman aged 25-40 years who had recovered from COVID-19. The CDR3 spells CASSRDRDYNEQFF. CDR3 nucleotides: TGCGCCAGCAGCAGGGACAGGGATTACAATGAGCAGTTCTTC. Full variable domain (rest looked up from reference TRBV5-1 and TRBJ2-1): KAGVTQTPRYLIKTRGQQVTLSCSPISGHRSVSWYQQTPGQGLQFLFEYFSETQRNKGNFPGRFSGRQFSNSRSEMNVSTLELGDSALYLCASSRDRDYNEQFFGPGTRLTVL.